The next 19 T cell receptor beta chains were all read from a single sample in a study of immune reconstitution after stem cell transplant in scleroderma (dated by TCRdb to about 2017). Library preparation was by RT-PCR. Sequencer: Illumina MiSeq. TCRdb trimmed public reads at Q25 via fastp, called clones via MiXCR and kept in-frame beta chains. Every entry covers one CDR3 protein and lists the most common genes and DNA from its rows. Here the sample has 2,500 or so distinct CDR3 sequences; 6.4% occur a single time. Jointly, the top ten make up about 25% of the sample. The specimen was collected before or after autologous hematopoietic stem cell transplantation (not recorded which). These receptors all come from a female donor with systemic sclerosis.

This clonotype showed up just a few times. This chain uses TRBV20-1 with TRBJ1-6; TRBD1 agrees at 8 bases. Losses at the gene ends were 6 bases for V and 7 bases for J; bases not matched to a gene: 11. Germline CDR1 is DFQATT and CDR2 is SNEGSKA (reference sequence). The CDR3 covers 15 residues. CDR3: CSAPGVDRANSPLHF. The CDR3 nucleotides read TGCAGTGCCCCCGGGGTGGACAGGGCAAATTCACCCCTCCACTTT.

This sequence joins TRBV20-1 and TRBJ2-7; a possible D gene is TRBD1 (6 bases). The CDR3 runs to 12 residues. The V gene's germline CDR1 is DFQATT and CDR2 SNEGSKA (reference sequence). Trimming removed 6 bases from V and 3 bases from J, with 12 bases in between. The CDR3 region has the DNA TGCAGTGCCTTCGAGGGGGACTACGAGCAGTACTTC. Amino acid sequence: CSAFEGDYEQYF.

This clonotype is classed as large. The chain recombines TRBV9 with TRBJ1-3, with 10 bases aligning to TRBD1. This CDR3 region has 17 residues. The germline V gene encodes CDR1 SGDLS and CDR2 YYNGEE. The trim removed 4 bases at V and 4 bases at J, leaving 11 bases unmatched. CDR3 nucleotides: TGTGCCAGCAGCCCCCTTGGGACAGGGGAGAAAGGAAACACCATATATTTT. Amino acid sequence: CASSPLGTGEKGNTIYF.

Relative to its sample, this clonotype is medium-sized (0.01 to 0.1%). V and J are TRBV6-2 or TRBV6-3 and TRBJ2-5; no reliable D call. V was pared by 7 bases and J by 0 bases, with 24 bases between. Looked up from germline, CDR1 is MNHEY and CDR2 is SVGEGT. CDR3 length: 18 amino acids. The CDR3 loop reads CASTPGSLARGYQETQYF. CDR3 bases: TGTGCCAGCACCCCGGGCTCATTGGCACGCGGTTACCAAGAGACCCAGTACTTC.

By proportion, this clonotype is medium-sized (0.01 to 0.1%). This chain uses TRBV4-3 with TRBJ2-3, with TRBD2 matching over 9 bases. The CDR3 is 17 amino acids. V lost 0 bases and J lost 6; bases outside the gene matches: 10. The V gene's germline CDR1 is LGHNA and CDR2 YSLEER. The CDR3 loop reads CASSQDGAGGRGDTQYF. DNA of the CDR3: TGCGCCAGCAGCCAAGATGGAGCGGGGGGACGGGGGGATACGCAGTATTTT.

This clonotype is classed as medium-sized. This chain uses TRBV6-2 or TRBV6-3 with TRBJ2-7, with TRBD1 identical over 9 bases. The J segment lost 5 bases and the V segment lost 6 bases, leaving 8 bases of the junction unmatched. Looked up from germline, CDR1 is MNHEY and CDR2 is SVGEGT. The CDR3 runs to 14 residues. The CDR3 DNA is TGTGCCAGCAGCCTCTCCGGGACAGGGAACGAGCAGTACTTC. It translates to CASSLSGTGNEQYF.

With respect to this clonotype: A read error may explain this, as a much larger clone is one base away. J is TRBJ1-3 and V is TRBV7-2; D unclear. The length of the CDR3 is 12 residues. The V gene's germline CDR1 is SGHTA and CDR2 FQGNSA. V lost 5 bases and J lost 9, with 11 bases in between. For the CDR3, the DNA is TGTGCCAGCAGCCCTATGAGAAGCACCATATATTTT. Its protein is CASSPMRSTIYF.

This clonotype turned up a few times. V is TRBV20-1 and J is TRBJ1-1; TRBD1 matches at 9 bases. The CDR3 has 13 amino acids. CDR1 is DFQATT and CDR2 is SNEGSKA in the germline V gene (reference sequence). Germline trimming cut 2 bases from V and 5 bases from J; bases unmatched to any gene: 3. CDR3 in amino acids: CSARRQGGTEAFF. The CDR3 DNA reads TGCAGTGCTAGACGACAGGGGGGTACTGAAGCTTTCTTT.

The table lists this clonotype with a few counts. The chain links TRBV29-1 to TRBJ2-1, with 9 bases identical to TRBD1. CDR3 length: 17 residues. J was trimmed by 4 bases and V by 3 bases; bases with no gene match: 13. Germline lookup yields CDR1 SQVTM and CDR2 ANQGSEA. The CDR3 region has the DNA TGCAGCGTTGAGCCGGGACAGGGATCGAGGGCTTACAATGAGCAGTTCTTC. Amino acids: CSVEPGQGSRAYNEQFF.

The rearrangement links TRBV7-2 to TRBJ2-3; a weak D match, TRBD1 (6 bases). Per the germline V gene, CDR1 is SGHTA and CDR2 is FQGNSA. V gave up 5 bases and J gave up 3 bases, with 12 bases separating them. This CDR3 is 14 amino acids long. In DNA form, the CDR3 reads TGTGCCAGCAGCCGAGGGCAGGGGACAGATACGCAGTATTTT. The encoded protein is CASSRGQGTDTQYF.

By proportion, this clonotype is large. The chain links TRBV5-1 to TRBJ2-1; D is uncertain. The CDR3 contains 16 residues. Germline CDR1 reads SGHRS; CDR2 reads YFSETQ. V lost 1 base, J lost 0 bases, and 11 bases lay in between. CDR3 in DNA: TGCGCCAGCAGCTTGACTCCGAAGAGCTCCTACAATGAGCAGTTCTTC. It encodes CASSLTPKSSYNEQFF.

Sample share makes this clonotype medium-sized. The chain uses TRBV7-3 and TRBJ2-2; 10 nucleotides align to TRBD2. The V segment lost 5 bases and the J segment 3 bases; nucleotides outside the gene matches: 6. Germline lookup yields CDR1 SGHTA and CDR2 FQGTGA. The CDR3 covers 16 residues. CDR3 sequence reads: CASSPGTSVYTGELFF. CDR3 coding DNA: TGTGCCAGCAGCCCCGGGACTAGCGTATACACCGGGGAGCTGTTTTTT.

Within the sample, this clonotype is medium-sized (0.01 to 0.1%). This chain uses TRBV20-1 with TRBJ2-1; TRBD2 matches at 14 bases. CDR1 DFQATT and CDR2 SNEGSKA come from the germline V gene (reference sequence). CDR3 length: 16 amino acids. With 0 bases clipped from V and 7 bases from J, the junction kept 5 bases outside the gene matches. The DNA of the CDR3 is TGCAGTGCTAGAGACCGGACTAGCGGGAGGACAAATGAGCAGTTCTTC. Translating it yields CSARDRTSGRTNEQFF.

The sample holds a few counts of this clonotype. The chain couples TRBV10-2 to TRBJ2-5; 9 bases fit TRBD2. Germline V gene lookup returns CDR1 WSHSY and CDR2 SAAADI. V lost 7 bases to trimming and J lost 1 base; unmatched junction nucleotides: 4. This CDR3 is built from 14 residues. CDR3 sequence reads: CASNQGLAQETQYF. The CDR3 nucleotides read TGCGCCAGCAACCAGGGACTAGCCCAAGAGACCCAGTACTTC.

By share, this clonotype counts as medium-sized. Without the conserved terminal phenylalanine or tryptophan, this CDR3 likely stems from a read error. The gene calls are TRBV6-6 and TRBJ2-5, with a possible D match to TRBD2 (5 bases). Germline values: CDR1 MNHNY, CDR2 SVGAGI (reference sequence). This CDR3 region has 13 residues. V gave up 5 bases and J gave up 5 bases, with 12 bases separating them. CDR3 region: CASSSRGVETQYL. In nucleotides, the CDR3 is TGTGCCAGCAGTAGCCGGGGTGTGGAGACCCAGTACCTC.

The table lists this clonotype with a few counts. Since a much larger clone is just one base distant, this may be a read error. The chain links TRBV7-2 to TRBJ2-7; 8 bases match TRBD2. This CDR3 contains 17 residues. The germline V gene has CDR1 SGHTA and CDR2 FQGNSA. V lost 5 bases to trimming and J lost 3 bases; unmatched junction nucleotides: 15. CDR3 in DNA: TGTGCCAGCAGCCGCTCGGGGGGGGCAGCGACAAACTACGAGCAGTACTTC. Amino acid sequence: CASSRSGGAATNYEQYF.

The chain uses TRBV29-1 and TRBJ2-1; D unclear. Germline values: CDR1 SQVTM, CDR2 ANQGSEA. V was clipped by 0 bases and J by 9 bases, with 6 bases between them. CDR3 size: 11 residues. The CDR3 loop reads CSVEESSEQFF. DNA of the CDR3: TGCAGCGTTGAAGAGAGCAGTGAGCAGTTCTTC.

This clonotype was seen a handful of times. The gene calls are TRBV20-1 and TRBJ2-7; weak D call: TRBD1 (5 bases). Germline V CDR1 and CDR2: DFQATT, SNEGSKA (reference sequence). Between the trimmed V and J ends, which lost 2 bases and 2 bases, there was a span of 13 bases. There are 14 residues in the CDR3. CDR3 DNA sequence: TGCAGTGCTAGACCCCGACAGAACACCTACGAGCAGTACTTC. Translated, it gives CSARPRQNTYEQYF.

By sample fraction, this clonotype is medium-sized. The rearrangement joins TRBV7-3 to TRBJ2-1; TRBD1 might be the D (6 bases). V was pared by 5 bases and J by 5 bases, with 13 bases between. Germline CDR1 SGHTA, CDR2 FQGTGA. The CDR3 has 14 amino acids. DNA of the CDR3: TGTGCCAGCAGCCCCGGGACACCTAACAATGAGCAGTTCTTC. It specifies CASSPGTPNNEQFF.